This TCR beta chain was recovered during a study of quantifying T cell responses using KT2 cells. On the study more broadly: RNA was reverse transcribed with TCR alpha and beta constant-region primers.

Points from the study as a whole: At about one KT2 cell per 100,000 PBMC, KT2 sequences were still detected.

The CDR3 consists of 16 residues. Unmatched junction bases numbered 5, after V lost 1 base and J lost 0 bases. Per the germline V gene, CDR1 is LGHNA and CDR2 is YNFKEQ. Each cDNA got a UMI-containing oligo ligated at its 3' end. An equimolar mix of RC1.1 and RC1.2 primed the beta chain across TRBC1 and TRBC2. From the second PCR onward, TCR alpha and beta chains were processed separately. TCRdb reprocessed the UMI-ligation and nested PCR reads with MiXCR, giving one entry per CDR3 protein. The sample lists 30,000 or so distinct CDR3 sequences; under 7.5% were seen once. This clonotype appeared many times. Its specificity is unknown.

Sequencing was carried out using PBMCs spiked with cells of the T cell clone KT2. The receptor was derived from a human donor. The chain has TRBV4-2 and TRBJ2-7; 8 nucleotides align to TRBD2. CDR3 nucleotide sequence: TGTGCCAGCAGCCAAGGGGCGGGAGGACTCTCCTACGAGCAGTACTTC. It codes for CASSQGAGGLSYEQYF.